Below, 27 T cell receptor beta chains from the same sample are listed, as sequenced in a study of T cell responses to AZD1222 COVID-19 vaccine. Repertoires were generated with immunoSEQ multiplex PCR, while TCRdb's copy carries only in-frame clones and drops some. The data contain some 190,000 clones, around 87% of them singletons. Source: peripheral blood, taken on day 0 of AZD1222 vaccination. These receptors originate from an adult in good health.

In this sample, this clone turned up once. V and J are TRBV4-3 and TRBJ1-2, with D unclear. Per germline, CDR1 LGHNA and CDR2 YSLEER. Trimming pared 0 bases from V and 1 base from J, leaving 9 bases between. The CDR3 consists of 15 residues. The CDR3 sequence is CASSQDAGGNYGYTF. CDR3 DNA: TGCGCCAGCAGCCAAGATGCTGGTGGTAACTATGGCTACACCTTC.

CDR3 nucleotide sequence: TGTGCCAGTAGCATTGGGACAGGTCCTAAAAAGATTAACTATGGCTACACCTTC. Protein: CASSIGTGPKKINYGYTF. The chain joins TRBV19 to TRBJ1-2; 8 bases agree with TRBD1. The length of the CDR3 is 18 residues. J was trimmed by 1 base and V by 6 bases; bases with no gene match: 16. Germline CDR1 LNHDA, CDR2 SQIVND (reference sequence).

V is TRBV19 and J is TRBJ1-4, with 8 bases that match TRBD1. This CDR3 contains 13 residues. V lost 10 bases and J lost 5; bases outside the gene matches: 6. Germline assignment: CDR1 LNHDA and CDR2 SQIVND (reference sequence). The CDR3 DNA is TGTGCCACTAACGGACAGGGCAATGAAAAACTGTTTTTT. This gives the protein CATNGQGNEKLFF.

In DNA, the CDR3 is TGTGCCAGCAGCTTGGGTCAGAGCATGAACACTGAAGCTTTCTTT. Its protein product is CASSLGQSMNTEAFF. The rearrangement uses TRBV5-8 and TRBJ1-1; no reliable D call. Trimming pared 0 bases from V and 0 bases from J, leaving 9 bases between. The CDR3 totals 15 residues. The germline gives CDR1 SGHTS, CDR2 YDEGEE.

CDR3 in DNA: TGCGCCAGCGAACCCACAGGGGTACGGAATTCACCCCTCCACTTT. It specifies CASEPTGVRNSPLHF. This chain connects TRBV5-1 to TRBJ1-6; 7 bases map to TRBD1. The junction had 11 bases not matched to a gene; V was cut back by 7 bases and J by 7 bases. CDR1 and CDR2 (germline): SGHRS, YFSETQ. This CDR3 region has 15 residues.

This clone appeared once. The chain joins TRBV2 to TRBJ2-3; unclear D gene. The V and J ends lost 6 bases and 6 bases respectively, with 10 bases between them. Germline loops: CDR1 SNHLY, CDR2 FYNNEI. There are 12 residues in the CDR3. CDR3 sequence: CASRKLSDTQYF. DNA for the CDR3: TGTGCCAGCAGAAAGTTATCCGATACGCAGTATTTT.

The chain is built from TRBV7-2 and TRBJ2-5; possible D gene TRBD2, 6 bases. Germline CDR1 SGHTA, CDR2 FQGNSA. This CDR3 is 16 amino acids long. Trimming removed 7 bases from V and 1 base from J, with 19 bases in between. The CDR3, as DNA: TGTGCCAGCACCTATACGGGTCTAGCGACCCAAGAGACCCAGTACTTC. This sequence encodes CASTYTGLATQETQYF.

This chain connects TRBV10-3 to TRBJ2-3; D is perhaps TRBD1 (6 bases). There are 14 residues in the CDR3. Germline lookup yields CDR1 ENHRY and CDR2 SYGVKD. Trimming stripped 3 bases from V and 1 base from J, with 8 bases between. The CDR3 sequence: CAISDAGGTDTQYF. The DNA for the CDR3 is TGTGCCATCAGTGATGCAGGGGGCACAGATACGCAGTATTTT.

This chain connects TRBV13 to TRBJ2-1; D unclear. Per germline, CDR1 PRHDT and CDR2 FYEKMQ (reference sequence). Trimming stripped 8 bases from V and 9 bases from J, with 17 bases between. The CDR3 extends over 13 amino acids. The DNA of the CDR3 is TGTGCCAGCCGTGATCCTACAATGATTGAGCAGTTCTTC. Encoded protein: CASRDPTMIEQFF.

The chain employs TRBV11-2 and TRBJ2-1; D tentatively fits TRBD1 or TRBD2 (5 bases each). Germline V lookup: CDR1 SGHAT, CDR2 FQNNGV. Trimming removed 1 base at V and 4 bases at J, with 17 bases between. This CDR3 is built from 17 residues. The CDR3 DNA is TGTGCCAGCAGCTTAGTATTCAGAGGGACGGATTACAATGAGCAGTTCTTC. This translates into CASSLVFRGTDYNEQFF. The entire variable domain, with the rest obtained from reference TRBV11-2 and TRBJ2-1, is as follows: EAGVAQSPRYKIIEKRQSVAFWCNPISGHATLYWYQQILGQGPKLLIQFQNNGVVDDSQLPKDRFSAERLKGVDSTLKIQPAKLEDSAVYLCASSLVFRGTDYNEQFFGPGTRLTVL.

The V gene is TRBV5-1, the J gene TRBJ2-5; a weak D match, TRBD2 (6 bases). V was trimmed by 7 bases and J by 1 base, leaving 17 bases between them. CDR1 and CDR2 from the germline V gene are SGHRS and YFSETQ. The CDR3 is made up of 15 amino acids. The CDR3, as DNA: TGCGCCAGCGGCCCCTGGGCGGGGAGCCAAGAGACCCAGTACTTC. Encoded protein: CASGPWAGSQETQYF.

The chain couples TRBV18 to TRBJ1-1; 7 bases are shared with TRBD1. CDR1 and CDR2 (germline): KGHSH, LQKENI. V was clipped by 3 bases and J by 3 bases; unmatched bases: 13. This CDR3 comprises 17 residues. In nucleotides, the CDR3 is TGTGCCAGCTCACCTCGGACAGGTTCGGGATGGGACACTGAAGCTTTCTTT. It is translated as CASSPRTGSGWDTEAFF.

The V call is TRBV12-5, the J call TRBJ2-7; no clear D. The V and J ends lost 0 bases and 0 bases respectively, with 24 bases between them. This CDR3 region has 20 residues. Germline-derived CDR1 and CDR2 are LGHNT and FRNRAP. CDR3 amino acids: CASGLVPKANTDSRSYEQYV. The CDR3 region has the DNA TGTGCTAGTGGTTTGGTACCGAAGGCAAACACGGATAGCCGCTCCTACGAGCAGTACGTC.

This rearrangement joins TRBV15 to TRBJ2-1; 10 nucleotides align to TRBD2. V was clipped by 5 bases and J by 0 bases; unmatched bases: 10. The CDR3 loop spans 18 amino acids. In germline, CDR1 is LNHNV, CDR2 YYDKDF (reference sequence). The chain's CDR3 is CATSRRASGGSSYNEQFF. The CDR3 region has the DNA TGTGCCACCAGCCGGAGGGCTAGCGGGGGAAGCTCCTACAATGAGCAGTTCTTC.

V usage is TRBV7-8 and J usage is TRBJ2-5, with D uncertain. V was trimmed by 4 bases and J by 1 base, leaving 13 bases between them. The CDR3 extends over 15 amino acids. From germline, CDR1 is SGHVS and CDR2 FQNEAQ. The CDR3 region has the DNA TGTGCCAGCAGCTCCTACTTTGGTCTCCAAGAGACCCAGTACTTC. This sequence encodes CASSSYFGLQETQYF.

V usage is TRBV28 and J usage is TRBJ2-7; unclear D gene. The germline V and J ends were trimmed by 3 bases and 6 bases, with 9 bases remaining between them. The CDR3 spans 12 residues. The germline V gene encodes CDR1 MDHEN and CDR2 SYDVKM. The CDR3 DNA is TGTGCCAGCAGTTTGTATGGTTCCGAGCAGTACTTC. It codes for CASSLYGSEQYF.

This chain connects TRBV4-1 to TRBJ1-3; the D is unclear. In germline, CDR1 is MGHRA, CDR2 YSYEKL. Trimming took 8 bases from V and 2 from J, leaving 19 bases between them. The CDR3 covers 16 residues. CDR3: CASYPGVTKAGNTIYF. The CDR3 DNA is TGCGCCAGCTACCCGGGCGTCACGAAGGCTGGAAACACCATATATTTT.

V and J are TRBV10-2 and TRBJ2-7, with 8 nucleotides matching TRBD1. CDR3 size: 15 residues. Trimming at V came to 0 bases and at J to 4 bases, leaving 5 bases not matched to a gene. Germline V gives CDR1 WSHSY, CDR2 SAAADI. Here the CDR3 reads CASSESRGQGYEQYV. The CDR3 DNA reads TGCGCCAGCAGTGAGTCTAGAGGACAGGGATACGAGCAGTACGTC.

V is TRBV20-1 and J is TRBJ1-1; possibly TRBD1 for D (5 bases). The CDR3 sequence is 15 residues long. V lost 3 bases and J lost 1, with 15 bases in between. Looked up from germline, CDR1 is DFQATT and CDR2 is SNEGSKA (reference sequence). The CDR3: CSASLAGQGNTEAFF. CDR3 nucleotide sequence: TGCAGTGCTAGTTTGGCCGGGCAGGGGAACACTGAAGCTTTCTTT.

CDR3 nucleotide sequence: TGTGCCAGCAGCAAAGGGGACCGGGCCGAAGCTTTCTTT. Translating it yields CASSKGDRAEAFF. V and J are TRBV21-1 and TRBJ1-1. TRBV21-1 is described as a pseudogene. CDR3 length: 13 residues.

The chain carries TRBV9 and TRBJ2-3, with D possibly TRBD2 on 6 matching bases. Germline lookup yields CDR1 SGDLS and CDR2 YYNGEE. The CDR3 is 15 amino acids. With 4 bases removed from V and 5 bases from J, the gap between germline ends came to 17 bases. In nucleotides, the CDR3 is TGTGCCAGCAGCCCCCGTGGAGGGGTCGGAGATACGCAGTATTTT. Translated: CASSPRGGVGDTQYF.

V and J are TRBV3-1 (or the pseudogene TRBV3-2) and TRBJ2-1; 7 bases are a match to TRBD2. The V and J ends lost 5 bases and 10 bases, in that order; junction bases with no gene match: 2. The CDR3 runs to 11 residues. The germline gives CDR1 LGHDT, CDR2 YNNKEL (reference sequence). For the CDR3, the DNA is TGTGCCAGCAGCAGGGAGGGAGAGCAGTTCTTC. Amino acids: CASSREGEQFF.

This chain connects TRBV7-9 to TRBJ1-2; the D gene is possibly TRBD1 (6 bases). This CDR3 has 14 residues. Germline V lookup: CDR1 SEHNR, CDR2 FQNEAQ (reference sequence). V lost 2 bases to trimming and J lost 4 bases, with 11 bases between them. The CDR3 is CASSLTTGTYGYTF. The DNA for the CDR3 is TGTGCCAGCAGCTTAACCACAGGGACCTATGGCTACACCTTC.

The J gene is TRBJ1-6, the V gene TRBV7-2; D is perhaps TRBD1 (5 bases). The germline gives CDR1 SGHTA, CDR2 FQGNSA. This CDR3 has 13 amino acids. V shed 5 bases and J shed 8 bases, with 10 bases lying between them. CDR3 protein: CASSARGHSPLHF. Written as DNA, the CDR3 is TGTGCCAGCAGCGCCCGGGGACATTCACCCCTCCACTTT. Full variable domain (outside the CDR3, taken from reference TRBV7-2 and TRBJ1-6): GAGVSQSPSNKVTEKGKDVELRCDPISGHTALYWYRQSLGQGLEFLIYFQGNSAPDKSGLPSDRFSAERTGGSVSTLTIQRTQQEDSAVYLCASSARGHSPLHFGNGTRLTVT.

V is TRBV5-1 and J is TRBJ1-3, with a possible D match to TRBD1 (5 bases). Germline V gene lookup returns CDR1 SGHRS and CDR2 YFSETQ. The length of the CDR3 is 15 residues. Trimming stripped 1 base from V and 0 bases from J, with 8 bases between. The CDR3 DNA sequence: TGCGCCAGCAGCTTGTCAGGGAGCTCTGGAAACACCATATATTTT. It specifies CASSLSGSSGNTIYF.

The gene calls are TRBV5-6 and TRBJ2-6; D gene unclear. The CDR3 contains 15 residues. The germline V and J ends were trimmed by 4 bases and 1 base, with 9 bases remaining between them. CDR1 is SGHDT, CDR2 YYEEEE, per germline. For the CDR3, the DNA is TGTGCCAGCAGCCCCTTCGGTTCTGGGGCCAACGTCCTGACTTTC. Translation: CASSPFGSGANVLTF. The full variable domain, its missing parts supplied by reference TRBV5-6 and TRBJ2-6, is DAGVTQSPTHLIKTRGQQVTLRCSPKSGHDTVSWYQQALGQGPQFIFQYYEEEERQRGNFPDRFSGHQFPNYSSELNVNALLLGDSALYLCASSPFGSGANVLTFGAGSRLTVL.

V gene TRBV24-1 combines with J gene TRBJ2-3; D possibly corresponds to TRBD1 (5 bases). Deletions cut 5 bases from V and 1 base from J, with 9 bases between. The CDR3 consists of 14 residues. Germline V gene sequence: CDR1 KGHDR, CDR2 SFDVKD. The CDR3 region is CATSGLQGTDTQYF. CDR3 nucleotides: TGTGCCACCAGTGGTTTACAGGGCACAGATACGCAGTATTTT.